The sequence of this T cell receptor (beta chain) was determined in a study of blood T cells in healthy people across ages. Trimming took 2 bases from V and 3 from J, leaving 13 bases between them. Per the germline V gene, CDR1 is SGHAT and CDR2 is FQDESV (reference sequence). CDR3 size: 15 residues. Together with a sample-barcoded 5' primer, a J-beta primer mix was included in a second PCR lasting roughly 6 to 12 cycles. TCRdb fed the 5' RACE reads into MiXCR, producing one record per CDR3 protein. The table records 2 million or so distinct CDR3 sequences, just under 50% of them present only once. Sequencing was done on a sample of blood. The sequence was collected from a woman aged 40 to 49 in good health. The chain joins TRBV11-1 to TRBJ2-5, with D perhaps given as TRBD1 or TRBD2 (5 bases each). CDR3 bases: TGTGCCAGCAGCTTAAGGGGACGAGGGGAAGAGACCCAGTACTTC. This codes for CASSLRGRGEETQYF.